Presented here are 23 T cell receptor beta chains from one specimen sequenced in a study of blood T cells in healthy people across ages. The use of a sample-barcoded 5' primer and a J-beta primer mix characterized a second PCR of about 7 to 12 cycles. TCRdb re-analysed the 5' RACE reads in MiXCR, keeping a single row per CDR3 protein. This table has 1.5 million to 2 million distinct CDR3 sequences, approximately 30% appearing once. Sequencing was performed on blood. The receptors come from a woman in her twenties or thirties in good health.

Only a few counts were recorded for this clonotype. The J gene is TRBJ2-1, the V gene TRBV20-1; 8 bases match TRBD2. CDR1 is DFQATT, CDR2 SNEGSKA, per germline (reference sequence). The CDR3 runs to 14 residues. Unmatched junction bases numbered 6, after V lost 0 bases and J lost 8 bases. CDR3 nucleotide sequence: TGCAGTGCTAGAGACCCCAAAGCGGGAGATGAGCAGTTCTTC. It specifies CSARDPKAGDEQFF.

The V and J genes are TRBV2 and TRBJ2-5, with a possible D match to TRBD1 (5 bases). From germline, CDR1 is SNHLY and CDR2 FYNNEI. This CDR3 is built from 14 residues. V gave up 8 bases and J gave up 5 bases, with 18 bases separating them. The CDR3, as DNA: TGTGCCAGCGCCTCAGACAGTTCCCCGGAGACCCAGTACTTC. Protein: CASASDSSPETQYF.

This clonotype has just a few counts. The chain carries TRBV5-5 and TRBJ1-5; D remains unclear. Looked up from germline, CDR1 is SGHKS and CDR2 is YYEKEE (reference sequence). The CDR3 is 15 amino acids. The ends were cut back, 4 bases at V and 3 bases at J, with 14 bases in the middle. CDR3: CASSPSATSNQPQHF. Here the CDR3 DNA reads TGTGCCAGCAGCCCCTCTGCGACTTCCAATCAGCCCCAGCATTTT.

A remark on this clonotype: A much larger clone sits a single nucleotide away, making a read error possible. This chain connects TRBV27 to TRBJ2-4; TRBD2 matches 8 bases. The assigned J gene may be wrong: the sequence end matches TRBJ2-5 better. This CDR3 comprises 16 residues. Germline lookup yields CDR1 MNHEY and CDR2 SMNVEV (reference sequence). CDR3 region: CASSTRTSLYQGTQYF. CDR3 nucleotide sequence: TGTGCCAGCAGTACACGGACTAGCCTGTACCAAGGGACCCAGTACTTC.

The rearrangement uses TRBV28 and TRBJ1-2; possible D gene TRBD1, 6 bases. CDR1 is MDHEN, CDR2 SYDVKM, per germline. The ends were cut back, 2 bases at V and 6 bases at J, with 13 bases in the middle. This CDR3 spans 14 amino acids. The CDR3 is CASSLTGAADGYTF. CDR3 bases: TGTGCCAGCAGTTTAACGGGGGCAGCGGATGGCTACACCTTC.

The chain couples TRBV12-3 or TRBV12-4 to TRBJ2-5; D gene unclear. With 6 bases removed from V and 2 bases from J, the gap between germline ends came to 7 bases. CDR3 size: 12 residues. The CDR3 DNA sequence: TGTGCCAGCAGGAGATGGCAAGAGACCCAGTACTTC. Translating gives CASRRWQETQYF.

The chain has TRBV2 and TRBJ2-7; no clear D gene. The J call is in doubt because the DNA end fits TRBJ2-5 better. Germline lookup yields CDR1 SNHLY and CDR2 FYNNEI. This CDR3 spans 13 amino acids. In DNA, the CDR3 is TGTGCCAGCAGGGACGGCAGAGGAGAGACCCAGTACTTC. This translates into CASRDGRGETQYF.

There are a few counts of this clonotype. The rearrangement uses TRBV15 and TRBJ2-5, with 8 bases that match TRBD2. The germline V gene encodes CDR1 LNHNV and CDR2 YYDKDF (reference sequence). This CDR3 has 14 amino acids. With 2 bases clipped from V and 6 bases from J, the junction kept 5 bases outside the gene matches. CDR3 DNA sequence: TGTGCCACCAGCAGAACCGGGGGGGCGAAGACCCAGTACTTC. It yields the protein CATSRTGGAKTQYF.

The table lists this clonotype with many counts. The rearrangement links TRBV20-1 to TRBJ2-1; D possibly corresponds to TRBD2 (6 bases). The V end was cut by 5 bases, the J end by 6 bases, with 20 bases between. This CDR3 has 15 amino acids. Germline V gene sequence: CDR1 DFQATT, CDR2 SNEGSKA (reference sequence). The CDR3 sequence is CSALDPGLLSNEQFF. CDR3 DNA sequence: TGCAGTGCTTTAGATCCTGGACTACTCTCCAATGAGCAGTTCTTC.

The V gene is TRBV9, the J gene TRBJ2-7; 8 bases map to TRBD1. The better agreement between TRBJ2-5 and the DNA end casts doubt on the J call. Per the germline V gene, CDR1 is SGDLS and CDR2 is YYNGEE. There are 15 residues in the CDR3. For the CDR3, the DNA is TGTGCCAGCAGCGGAGCGACAGGGGCGGGGGAGACCCAGTACTTC. Protein: CASSGATGAGETQYF.

V and J are TRBV27 and TRBJ2-7, with 7 bases lining up with TRBD2. The CDR3 spans 13 residues. The trim removed 2 bases at V and 9 bases at J, leaving 7 bases unmatched. Germline V CDR1 and CDR2: MNHEY, SMNVEV (reference sequence). CDR3 residues: CASSLMRGNVQYF. CDR3 nucleotide sequence: TGTGCCAGCAGTTTAATGCGGGGGAATGTGCAGTACTTC.

J is TRBJ2-1 and V is TRBV9; TRBD2 might be the D (5 bases). Trimming stripped 4 bases from V and 4 bases from J, with 9 bases between. CDR3 length equals 13 residues. Germline lookup yields CDR1 SGDLS and CDR2 YYNGEE. The CDR3 sequence: CASSPTRYNEQFF. The CDR3 DNA reads as TGTGCCAGCAGCCCCACTAGGTACAATGAGCAGTTCTTC.

The gene calls are TRBV15 and TRBJ2-3; unclear D gene. Germline V gene lookup returns CDR1 LNHNV and CDR2 YYDKDF (reference sequence). V was trimmed by 4 bases and J by 1 base, leaving 3 bases between them. The CDR3 sequence is 12 residues long. The CDR3 loop reads CATSTGTDTQYF. CDR3 sequence (DNA): TGTGCCACCAGCACTGGCACAGATACGCAGTATTTT.

The chain employs TRBV5-1 and TRBJ2-1, with 8 bases lining up with TRBD2. Gene TRBJ2-7 matches the end of the DNA better, so the J call may be wrong. Germline V gene lookup returns CDR1 SGHRS and CDR2 YFSETQ. The CDR3 covers 14 residues. The CDR3 DNA is TGCGCCAGCAGCCTTAGCGGGGACTACAATGAGCAGTACTTC. This translates into CASSLSGDYNEQYF.

This clonotype has just a few counts. The CDR3 protein is CASSGWRGGLNEQFF. In DNA, the CDR3 is TGTGCCAGCAGCGGATGGCGGGGGGGCCTCAATGAGCAGTTCTTC. The V call is TRBV6-1, the J call TRBJ2-1; 9 nucleotides agree with TRBD2. J gave up 6 bases and V 6 bases, and 9 bases lay outside the gene matches. The germline gives CDR1 MNHNS, CDR2 SASEGT. CDR3 length: 15 amino acids.

V and J are TRBV2 and TRBJ2-3; 8 nucleotides line up with TRBD2. V was pared by 6 bases and J by 2 bases, with 10 bases of the junction left unmatched. CDR1 is SNHLY, CDR2 FYNNEI, per germline. The CDR3 runs 16 residues. The CDR3 nucleotides are TGTGCCAGCAGAGAAAGAGGACTAGCCCTCACAGATACGCAGTATTTT. Its protein is CASRERGLALTDTQYF.

The rearrangement joins TRBV29-1 to TRBJ2-2; 8 positions agree with TRBD1. Germline-derived CDR1 and CDR2 are SQVTM and ANQGSEA. The CDR3 totals 15 residues. V trimming: 4 bases; J trimming: 5 bases; junction bases outside the gene matches: 9. CDR3: CSVALTGVVTGELFF. In DNA form, the CDR3 reads TGCAGCGTTGCCCTGACAGGGGTAGTTACCGGGGAGCTGTTTTTT.

Details on this clonotype: It may be a read error: a sequence one base away is much more abundant. The chain is built from TRBV7-7 and TRBJ2-1, with 8 bases that match TRBD1. The CDR3 spans 15 residues. Germline CDR1 and CDR2: SSHAT and FNYEAQ (reference sequence). CDR3 in DNA: TGTGCCGGCAGTCCCGACAGGGGCCCCTACAATGAGCAGTTCTTC. It yields the protein CAGSPDRGPYNEQFF.

This clonotype was recorded at least ten times. The chain recombines TRBV29-1 with TRBJ2-3; TRBD2 matches 10 bases. V shed 4 bases and J 0 bases; nucleotides not matched to a gene: 13. Germline lookup yields CDR1 SQVTM and CDR2 ANQGSEA. This CDR3 has 18 amino acids. DNA of the CDR3: TGCAGCGTTGCTATAGCGGGGGGTCCACTTTACAGCACAGATACGCAGTATTTT. Translated: CSVAIAGGPLYSTDTQYF.

The V and J genes are TRBV6-1 and TRBJ2-2; D might be TRBD2 (5 bases). This CDR3 region has 16 residues. Germline V gene sequence: CDR1 MNHNS, CDR2 SASEGT. Trimming took 2 bases from V and 5 from J, leaving 15 bases between them. CDR3 DNA sequence: TGTGCCAGCAGTGAACAGAGGGCAGCCCTGACCGGGGAGCTGTTTTTT. This translates into CASSEQRAALTGELFF.

This clonotype was counted between two and nine times. The rearrangement uses TRBV6-6 and TRBJ2-3; 12 positions agree with TRBD1. The CDR3 contains 17 residues. Per germline, CDR1 MNHNY and CDR2 SVGAGI (reference sequence). J was trimmed by 5 bases and V by 3 bases; bases with no gene match: 9. Here the CDR3 reads CASSYGTGGISGDTQYF. The CDR3 region has the DNA TGTGCCAGCAGTTATGGGACAGGGGGCATAAGCGGAGATACGCAGTATTTT.

A few counts support this clonotype. V usage is TRBV6-2 or TRBV6-3 and J usage is TRBJ1-2; D gene unclear. Between the trimmed V and J ends, which lost 0 bases and 7 bases, there was a span of 15 bases. CDR1 is MNHEY, CDR2 SVGEGT, per germline. The CDR3 totals 15 residues. Here the CDR3 reads CASSYSMSGPGGYTF. In nucleotides, the CDR3 is TGTGCCAGCAGTTACTCGATGTCAGGTCCCGGTGGCTACACCTTC.

This clonotype has more than one count but fewer than ten. The V call is TRBV5-1, the J call TRBJ2-7, with 7 bases lining up with TRBD2. Germline trimming cut 2 bases from V and 5 bases from J; bases unmatched to any gene: 7. This CDR3 contains 14 residues. CDR1 is SGHRS and CDR2 is YFSETQ in the germline V gene. CDR3 bases: TGCGCCAGCAGCTTAGGGAGCGGGGTGCACGAGCAGTACTTC. Protein: CASSLGSGVHEQYF.